Listed below are T cell receptor beta chains from one sample, sequenced in a study of T cell responses to AZD1222 COVID-19 vaccine. Only in-frame clones appear in the TCRdb table, and some are missing; sequencing was by immunoSEQ multiplex PCR. This table holds roughly 120,000 clones, 88% found once. Specimen: peripheral blood, collected on day 0 of AZD1222 vaccination. These receptors all come from an adult in good health. CDR3s include the opening cysteine and the closing phenylalanine or tryptophan. A D gene is named only where the DNA matches it firmly. Clone size is given for some rows only: seen once, a few or many times, or a class if the clone is expanded.

clone size,V gene,CDR3 length,D gene,J gene,CDR3 DNA,CDR3 protein
.,TRBV25-1,13,TRBD1,TRBJ1-2,TGTGCCAGCACCCGGGACAGGGGCTATGGCTACACCTTC,CASTRDRGYGYTF
.,TRBV3-1/TRBV3-2,13,.,TRBJ2-7,TGTGCCAGCAGCCAAGATCAGGTCTACGAGCAGTACTTC,CASSQDQVYEQYF
.,TRBV5-1,15,TRBD2,TRBJ2-7,TGCGCCAGCAGCTTGGCGGGAGGACCCTCCTACGAGCAGTACTTC,CASSLAGGPSYEQYF
.,TRBV6-5,16,TRBD1,TRBJ1-3,TGTGCCAGCAGTTACGGGGACAGATTCTCTGGAAACACCATATATTTT,CASSYGDRFSGNTIYF
.,TRBV11-2,15,.,TRBJ2-6,TGTGCCAGCAGCTTAAGGGTCTCTGGGGCCAACGTCCTGACTTTC,CASSLRVSGANVLTF
.,TRBV5-6,14,.,TRBJ1-2,TGTGCCAGCAGCCAGGGAGGGATTAGCTATGGCTACACCTTC,CASSQGGISYGYTF
.,TRBV18,14,TRBD2,TRBJ2-7,TGTGCCAGCTCACGGATTAGCGGGTCCTACGAGCAGTACTTC,CASSRISGSYEQYF
once,TRBV12-3/TRBV12-4,12,.,TRBJ1-5,TGTGCCAGCACCGACCAAGGCCAGCCCCAGCATTTT,CASTDQGQPQHF
.,TRBV2,14,TRBD1,TRBJ2-1,TGTGCCAGCATTAGACAGGGGTCCTACAATGAGCAGTTCTTC,CASIRQGSYNEQFF
.,TRBV19,13,.,TRBJ1-4,TGTGCCAGTAGTTGGGGCAGGGGTGAAAAACTGTTTTTT,CASSWGRGEKLFF
.,TRBV24-1,13,.,TRBJ1-3,TGTGCCACCAGCCTTTCCGGGGGAAACACCATATATTTT,CATSLSGGNTIYF
.,TRBV5-6,16,TRBD1,TRBJ1-5,TGTGCCAGCAGCACCTATGGACAGGGGCGAAATCAGCCCCAGCATTTT,CASSTYGQGRNQPQHF
.,TRBV18,19,.,TRBJ1-3,TGTGCCAGCTCACCGCGGCAGGGGCTTACCGGTGGCTCTGGAAACACCATATATTTT,CASSPRQGLTGGSGNTIYF
.,TRBV5-1,15,.,TRBJ1-3,TGCGCCAGCAGCTTACAGGGATGGTCTGGAAACACCATATATTTT,CASSLQGWSGNTIYF
.,TRBV5-4,14,.,TRBJ2-7,TGTGCCAGCAGCTTTTCTTCAGGGGCCTACGAGCAGTACTTC,CASSFSSGAYEQYF
.,TRBV12-5,21,TRBD1,TRBJ1-1,TGTGCCTGCATGCCCGCCCAAAAGAAAACAGGGGGCTTTCGGGAGTACACTGAAGCTTTCTTT,CACMPAQKKTGGFREYTEAFF
once,TRBV5-1,15,TRBD1,TRBJ1-1,TGCGCCAGCAGCTTGGATGGACAGGGGAACACTGAAGCTTTCTTT,CASSLDGQGNTEAFF
.,TRBV11-3,15,.,TRBJ1-1,TGTGCCAGCAGCTTAGGATACGGGGAGAACACTGAAGCTTTCTTT,CASSLGYGENTEAFF
.,TRBV19,15,TRBD1,TRBJ1-4,TGTGCCAGTAGTTCTGGACAGGTTTTGAATGAAAAACTGTTTTTT,CASSSGQVLNEKLFF
.,TRBV6-5,13,.,TRBJ2-5,TGTGCCAGCAGGTTCGGAGGGGAAGAGACCCAGTACTTC,CASRFGGEETQYF
.,TRBV5-1,14,.,TRBJ1-5,TGCGCCAGCAGCTTGGAGGGCAGCCATCAGCCCCAGCATTTT,CASSLEGSHQPQHF
.,TRBV6-5,13,.,TRBJ2-7,TGTGCCAGCAGTTACGGGACACCCTACGAGCAGTACTTC,CASSYGTPYEQYF
.,TRBV5-6,14,.,TRBJ1-6,TGTGCCAGCAGCTTGGGGCGGGTGGGTGCACCCCTCCACTTT,CASSLGRVGAPLHF